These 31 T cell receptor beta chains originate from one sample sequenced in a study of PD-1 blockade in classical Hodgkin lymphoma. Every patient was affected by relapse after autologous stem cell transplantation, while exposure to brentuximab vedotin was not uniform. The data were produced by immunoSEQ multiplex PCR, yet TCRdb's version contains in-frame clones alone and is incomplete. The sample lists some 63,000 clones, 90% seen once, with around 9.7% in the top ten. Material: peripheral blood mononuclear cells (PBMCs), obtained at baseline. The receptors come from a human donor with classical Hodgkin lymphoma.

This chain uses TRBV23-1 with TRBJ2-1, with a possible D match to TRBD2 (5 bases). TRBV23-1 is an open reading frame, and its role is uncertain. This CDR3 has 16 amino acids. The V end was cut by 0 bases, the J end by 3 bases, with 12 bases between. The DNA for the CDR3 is TGCGCCAGCAGTCAATCCCACGCGGGTAACTACAATGAGCAGTTCTTC. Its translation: CASSQSHAGNYNEQFF.

Here the CDR3 DNA reads TGTGCCAGCAGGCCAATCTCCGGGACTAGTGATGGTGAGCAGTTCTTC. It codes for CASRPISGTSDGEQFF. The chain combines TRBV4-2 with TRBJ2-1; 8 bases are shared with TRBD2. CDR1 and CDR2 from the germline V gene are LGHNA and YNFKEQ. This CDR3 is built from 16 residues. V lost 6 bases to trimming and J lost 9 bases; unmatched junction nucleotides: 16.

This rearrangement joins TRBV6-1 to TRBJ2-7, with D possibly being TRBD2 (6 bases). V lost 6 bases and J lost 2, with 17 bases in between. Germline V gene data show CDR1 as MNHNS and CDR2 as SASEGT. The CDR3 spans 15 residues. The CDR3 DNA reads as TGTGCCAGCAGAGTTACCGGGACTCCGCCCTACGAGCAGTACTTC. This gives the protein CASRVTGTPPYEQYF.

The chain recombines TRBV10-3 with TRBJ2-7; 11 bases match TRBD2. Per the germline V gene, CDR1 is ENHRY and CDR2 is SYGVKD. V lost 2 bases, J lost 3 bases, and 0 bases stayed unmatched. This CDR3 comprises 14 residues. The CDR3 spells CAISELAGGYEQYF. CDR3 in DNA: TGTGCCATCAGTGAGCTAGCGGGGGGCTACGAGCAGTACTTC.

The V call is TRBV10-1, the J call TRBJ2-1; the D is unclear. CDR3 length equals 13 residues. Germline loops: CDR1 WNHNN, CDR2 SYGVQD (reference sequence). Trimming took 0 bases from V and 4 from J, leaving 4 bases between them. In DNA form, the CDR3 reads TGCGCCAGCAGTGAGTCGCTGTACAATGAGCAGTTCTTC. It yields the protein CASSESLYNEQFF.

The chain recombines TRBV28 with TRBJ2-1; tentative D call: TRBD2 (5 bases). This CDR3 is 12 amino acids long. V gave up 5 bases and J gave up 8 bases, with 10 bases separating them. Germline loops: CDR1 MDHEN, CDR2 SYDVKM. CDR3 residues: CASSRGWDEQFF. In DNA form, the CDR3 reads TGTGCCAGCAGTCGGGGTTGGGATGAGCAGTTCTTC.

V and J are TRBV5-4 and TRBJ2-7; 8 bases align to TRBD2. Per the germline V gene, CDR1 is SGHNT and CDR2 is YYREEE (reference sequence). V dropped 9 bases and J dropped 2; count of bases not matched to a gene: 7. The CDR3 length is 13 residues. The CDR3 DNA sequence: TGTGCCACCGGCTTGCGGGAGGCCTACGAGCAGTACTTC. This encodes CATGLREAYEQYF.

This CDR3 reads CASSLWSGTAYEQYF. CDR3 nucleotide sequence: TGTGCCAGCAGCTTATGGAGCGGCACCGCCTACGAGCAGTACTTC. The chain carries TRBV7-2 and TRBJ2-7, with D maybe TRBD2 (5 bases). V lost 2 bases, J lost 2 bases, and 13 bases lay in between. CDR3 length: 15 residues. The germline V gene has CDR1 SGHTA and CDR2 FQGNSA.

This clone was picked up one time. The DNA for the CDR3 is TGTGCCAGCATCCAAGGACAGATTAACATCGGGACCCAGTACTTC. Translation gives CASIQGQINIGTQYF. The gene calls are TRBV7-2 and TRBJ2-5, with a possible D match to TRBD1 (6 bases). This CDR3 has 15 residues. Germline V lookup: CDR1 SGHTA, CDR2 FQGNSA. Trimming took 7 bases from V and 7 from J, leaving 22 bases between them.

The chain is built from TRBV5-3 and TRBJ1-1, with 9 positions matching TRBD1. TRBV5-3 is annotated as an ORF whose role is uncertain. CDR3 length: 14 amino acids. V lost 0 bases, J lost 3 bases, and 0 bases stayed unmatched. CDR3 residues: CARSLGQGDTEAFF. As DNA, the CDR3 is TGTGCCAGAAGCTTGGGACAGGGGGACACTGAAGCTTTCTTT.

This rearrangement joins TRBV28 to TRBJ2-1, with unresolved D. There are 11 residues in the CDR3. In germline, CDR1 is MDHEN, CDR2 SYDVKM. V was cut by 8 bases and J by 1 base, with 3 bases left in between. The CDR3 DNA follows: TGTGCCAGCTCTTCCTACAATGAGCAGTTCTTC. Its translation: CASSSYNEQFF.

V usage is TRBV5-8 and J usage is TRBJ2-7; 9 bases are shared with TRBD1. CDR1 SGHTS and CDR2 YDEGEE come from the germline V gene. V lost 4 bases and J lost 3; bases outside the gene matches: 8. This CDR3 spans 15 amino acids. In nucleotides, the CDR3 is TGTGCCAGCAGCCCAGCCGGGACAGGGCTCTACGAGCAGTACTTC. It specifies CASSPAGTGLYEQYF. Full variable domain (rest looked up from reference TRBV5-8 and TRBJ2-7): EAGVTQSPTHLIKTRGQQATLRCSPISGHTSVYWYQQALGLGLQFLLWYDEGEERNRGNFPPRFSGRQFPNYSSELNVNALELEDSALYLCASSPAGTGLYEQYFGPGTRLTVT.

For the CDR3, the DNA is TGTGCCAGCAGCCAAACGGGACTAGCGGGAGTAGGTGCGGCCAAAAACATTCAGTACTTC. It yields the protein CASSQTGLAGVGAAKNIQYF. The chain carries TRBV4-2 and TRBJ2-4; 14 bases are a match to TRBD2. J was trimmed by 1 base and V by 2 bases; bases with no gene match: 10. Germline CDR1 reads LGHNA; CDR2 reads YNFKEQ. This CDR3 region has 20 residues.

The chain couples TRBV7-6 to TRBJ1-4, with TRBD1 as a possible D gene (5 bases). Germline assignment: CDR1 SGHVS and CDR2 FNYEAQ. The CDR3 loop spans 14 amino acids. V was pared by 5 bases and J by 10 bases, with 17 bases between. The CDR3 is CASSPDRGRAKLFF. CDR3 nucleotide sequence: TGTGCCAGCAGCCCCGACAGAGGCCGAGCAAAACTGTTTTTT.

CDR3 nucleotide sequence: TGTGCCAGCAGCAAGGGACAGACTCAAACTAATGAAAAACTGTTTTTT. This encodes CASSKGQTQTNEKLFF. The chain is built from TRBV5-8 and TRBJ1-4, with 7 bases matching TRBD1. There are 16 residues in the CDR3. The V segment lost 4 bases and the J segment 1 base; nucleotides outside the gene matches: 7. CDR1 is SGHTS, CDR2 YDEGEE, per germline.

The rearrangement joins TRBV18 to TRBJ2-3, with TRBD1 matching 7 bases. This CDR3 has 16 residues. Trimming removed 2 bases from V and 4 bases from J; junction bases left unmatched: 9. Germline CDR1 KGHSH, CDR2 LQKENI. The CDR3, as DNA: TGTGCCAGCTCACCAATAGCAGGGGGTGGAGCAGATACGCAGTATTTT. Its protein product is CASSPIAGGGADTQYF. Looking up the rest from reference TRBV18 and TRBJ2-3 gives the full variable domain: NAGVMQNPRHLVRRRGQEARLRCSPMKGHSHVYWYRQLPEEGLKFMVYLQKENIIDESGMPKERFSAEFPKEGPSILRIQQVVRGDSAAYFCASSPIAGGGADTQYFGPGTRLTVL.

The CDR3 DNA reads TGTGCCAGCTCACCTTACGAGGCAGGGGGAAATGGGGCTGAAGCTTTCTTT. Its protein product is CASSPYEAGGNGAEAFF. The chain has TRBV18 and TRBJ1-1; 7 nucleotides agree with TRBD1. The CDR3 totals 17 residues. V lost 3 bases, J lost 6 bases, and 16 bases stayed unmatched. CDR1 and CDR2 (germline): KGHSH, LQKENI.

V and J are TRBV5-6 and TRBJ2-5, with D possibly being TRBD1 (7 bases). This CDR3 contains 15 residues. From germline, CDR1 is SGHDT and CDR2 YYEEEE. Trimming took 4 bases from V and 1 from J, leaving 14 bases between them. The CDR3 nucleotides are TGTGCCAGCAGCGCGCTTCAGGGGGGCCAAGAGACCCAGTACTTC. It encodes CASSALQGGQETQYF.

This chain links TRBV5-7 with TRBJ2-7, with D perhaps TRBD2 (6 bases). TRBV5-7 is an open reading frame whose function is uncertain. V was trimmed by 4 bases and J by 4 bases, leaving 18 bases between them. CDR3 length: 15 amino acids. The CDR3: CASSMGGAGWYEQYF. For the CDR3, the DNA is TGTGCCAGCAGCATGGGCGGGGCAGGGTGGTACGAGCAGTACTTC.

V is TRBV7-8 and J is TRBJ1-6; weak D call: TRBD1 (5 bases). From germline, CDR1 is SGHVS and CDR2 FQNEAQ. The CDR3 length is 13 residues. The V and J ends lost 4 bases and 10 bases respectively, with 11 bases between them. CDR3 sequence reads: CASSWGLNSPLHF. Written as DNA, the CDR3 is TGTGCCAGCAGCTGGGGGTTGAACTCACCCCTCCACTTT.

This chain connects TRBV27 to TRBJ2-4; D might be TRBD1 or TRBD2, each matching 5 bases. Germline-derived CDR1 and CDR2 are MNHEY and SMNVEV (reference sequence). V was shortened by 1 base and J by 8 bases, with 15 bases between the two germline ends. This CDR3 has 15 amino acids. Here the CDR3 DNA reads TGTGCCAGCAGTTTATTTGGGGGATATGGAGACATTCAGTACTTC. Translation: CASSLFGGYGDIQYF.

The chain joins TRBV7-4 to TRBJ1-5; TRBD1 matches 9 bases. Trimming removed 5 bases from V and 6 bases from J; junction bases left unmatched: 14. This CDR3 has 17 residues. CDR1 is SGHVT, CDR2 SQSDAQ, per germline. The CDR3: CASSNPAGTGMCQPQHF. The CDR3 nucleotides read TGTGCCAGCAGCAACCCGGCGGGGACAGGGATGTGTCAGCCCCAGCATTTT.

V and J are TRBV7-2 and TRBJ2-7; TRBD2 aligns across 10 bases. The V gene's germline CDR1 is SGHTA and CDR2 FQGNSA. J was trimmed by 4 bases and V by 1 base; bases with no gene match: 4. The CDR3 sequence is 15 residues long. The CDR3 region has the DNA TGTGCCAGCAGCTTAGATCTAGCGGGAGTATACGAGCAGTACTTC. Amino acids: CASSLDLAGVYEQYF.

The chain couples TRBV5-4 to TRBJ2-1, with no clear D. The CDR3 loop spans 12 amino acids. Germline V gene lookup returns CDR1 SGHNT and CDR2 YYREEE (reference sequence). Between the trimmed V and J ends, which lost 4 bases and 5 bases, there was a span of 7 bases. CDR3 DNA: TGTGCCAGCAGCCCCCTCAACAATGAGCAGTTCTTC. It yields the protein CASSPLNNEQFF.

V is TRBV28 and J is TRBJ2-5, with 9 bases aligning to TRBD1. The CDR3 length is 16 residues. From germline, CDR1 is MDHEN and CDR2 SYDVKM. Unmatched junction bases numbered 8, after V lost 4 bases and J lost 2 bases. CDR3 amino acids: CASSWDGGTGQETQYF. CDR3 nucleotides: TGTGCCAGCAGTTGGGACGGTGGGACAGGGCAAGAGACCCAGTACTTC.

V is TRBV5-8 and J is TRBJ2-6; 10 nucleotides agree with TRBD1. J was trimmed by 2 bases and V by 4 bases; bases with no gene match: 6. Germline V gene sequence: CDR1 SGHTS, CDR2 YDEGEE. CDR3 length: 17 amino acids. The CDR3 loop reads CASSIGTGAPGANVLTF. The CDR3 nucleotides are TGTGCCAGCAGCATCGGGACAGGGGCTCCTGGGGCCAACGTCCTGACTTTC.

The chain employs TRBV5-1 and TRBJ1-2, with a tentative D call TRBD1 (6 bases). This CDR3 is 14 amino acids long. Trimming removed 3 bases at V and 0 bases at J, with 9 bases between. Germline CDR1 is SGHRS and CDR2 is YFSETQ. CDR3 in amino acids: CASSSQGSNYGYTF. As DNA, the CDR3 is TGCGCCAGCAGCTCACAGGGCTCTAACTATGGCTACACCTTC.

The CDR3 DNA is TGTGCCAGCAGCCGCACCGGGGAGCTGTTTTTT. Amino acids: CASSRTGELFF. The J gene is TRBJ2-2, the V gene TRBV14; D unclear. The CDR3 contains 11 residues. In germline, CDR1 is SGHDN, CDR2 FVKESK. V lost 4 bases to trimming and J lost 4 bases, with 1 base between them. The full variable domain, with the rest looked up from reference TRBV14 and TRBJ2-2, is EAGVTQFPSHSVIEKGQTVTLRCDPISGHDNLYWYRRVMGKEIKFLLHFVKESKQDESGMPNNRFLAERTGGTYSTLKVQPAELEDSGVYFCASSRTGELFFGEGSRLTVL.

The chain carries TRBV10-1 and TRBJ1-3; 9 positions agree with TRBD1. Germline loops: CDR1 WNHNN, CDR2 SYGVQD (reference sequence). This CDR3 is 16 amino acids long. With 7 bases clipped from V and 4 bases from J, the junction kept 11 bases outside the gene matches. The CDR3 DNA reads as TGCGCCAGCACAGTGGCTGACAGGGGGAAAGGAAACACCATATATTTT. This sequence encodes CASTVADRGKGNTIYF.

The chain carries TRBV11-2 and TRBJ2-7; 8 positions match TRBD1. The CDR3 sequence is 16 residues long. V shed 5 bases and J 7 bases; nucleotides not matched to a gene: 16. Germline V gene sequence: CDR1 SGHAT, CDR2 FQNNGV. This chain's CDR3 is CASSLGRTGSYVEQYF. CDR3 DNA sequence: TGTGCCAGCAGCCTAGGACGGACAGGGTCCTACGTGGAGCAGTACTTC. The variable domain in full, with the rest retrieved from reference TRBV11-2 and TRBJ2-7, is EAGVAQSPRYKIIEKRQSVAFWCNPISGHATLYWYQQILGQGPKLLIQFQNNGVVDDSQLPKDRFSAERLKGVDSTLKIQPAKLEDSAVYLCASSLGRTGSYVEQYFGPGTRLTVT.

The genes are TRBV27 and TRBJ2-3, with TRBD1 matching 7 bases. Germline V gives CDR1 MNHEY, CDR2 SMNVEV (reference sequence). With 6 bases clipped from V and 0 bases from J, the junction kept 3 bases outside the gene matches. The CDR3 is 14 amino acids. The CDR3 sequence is CASRGQTSTDTQYF. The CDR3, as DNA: TGTGCCAGCAGGGGACAGACTAGCACAGATACGCAGTATTTT.